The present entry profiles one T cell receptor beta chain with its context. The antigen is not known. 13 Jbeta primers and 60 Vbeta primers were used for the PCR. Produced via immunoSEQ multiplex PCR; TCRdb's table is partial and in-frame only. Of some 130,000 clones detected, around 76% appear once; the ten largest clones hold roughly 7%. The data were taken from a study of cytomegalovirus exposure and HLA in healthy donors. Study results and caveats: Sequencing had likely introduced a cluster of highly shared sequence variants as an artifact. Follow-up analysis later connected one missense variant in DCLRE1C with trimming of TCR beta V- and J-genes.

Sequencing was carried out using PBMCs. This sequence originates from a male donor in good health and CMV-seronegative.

In DNA form, the CDR3 reads TGCGCCAGCAGCCATGCCCGTACAGGGGCAACTAATGAAAAACTGTTTTTT. It codes for CASSHARTGATNEKLFF. The chain carries TRBV4-3 and TRBJ1-4; 7 bases fit TRBD1. CDR1 is LGHNA, CDR2 YSLEER, per germline. Losses at the gene ends were 3 bases for V and 0 bases for J; bases not matched to a gene: 7. The CDR3 runs to 17 residues.